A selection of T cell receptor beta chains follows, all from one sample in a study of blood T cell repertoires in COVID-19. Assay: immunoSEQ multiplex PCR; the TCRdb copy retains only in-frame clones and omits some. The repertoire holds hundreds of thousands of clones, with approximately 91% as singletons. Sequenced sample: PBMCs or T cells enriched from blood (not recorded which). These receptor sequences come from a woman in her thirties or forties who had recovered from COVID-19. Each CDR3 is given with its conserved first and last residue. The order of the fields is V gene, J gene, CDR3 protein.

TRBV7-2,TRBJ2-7,CASSSGLAGSYEQYF
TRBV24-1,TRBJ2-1,CATSDPTSGNIYNEQFF
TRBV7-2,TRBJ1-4,CASSLNPSTTNEKLFF
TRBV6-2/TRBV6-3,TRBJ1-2,CASSYSRPNYGYTF
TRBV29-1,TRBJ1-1,CSVEQVVGTEAFF
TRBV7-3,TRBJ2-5,CASSLSGGLGETQYF
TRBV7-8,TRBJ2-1,CASSRAASSYNEQFF
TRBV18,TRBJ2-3,CASSLPSDRSTDTQYF
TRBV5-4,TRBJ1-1,CASSWGGVTEAFF
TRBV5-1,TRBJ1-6,CASRDSGEPLHF
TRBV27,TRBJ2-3,CASSPGGHPTQYF
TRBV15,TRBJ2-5,CATSRGLSQETQYF